This is a list of T cell receptor beta chains from one sample in a study of T cells in Graves' hyperthyroidism and ophthalmopathy. From the multiplex PCR reads, TCRdb called clonotypes with MiXCR, one entry per CDR3 protein. The table has approximately 300,000 distinct CDR3 sequences, approximately 17% seen once. The sequenced material came from blood. These receptors were obtained from a woman aged 55-69 years with Graves' ophthalmopathy. Both conserved end residues are part of each CDR3. A D gene is named only where the DNA matches it firmly. Size tells how often a clone was seen (once, few, many) or the class of an expanded clone, and some rows leave it out.

size,J,V,D,DNA,CDR3
many,TRBJ2-7,TRBV24-1,TRBD1,TGTGCCACCCAACCGGGACAGGGGTCCCACGAGCAGTACTTC,CATQPGQGSHEQYF
many,TRBJ2-7,TRBV6-1,NA,TGTGCCAGCAGTTGGACTCCGGGCTCTGGGTCCTACGAGCAGTACTTC,CASSWTPGSGSYEQYF
many,TRBJ2-2,TRBV20-1,NA,TGCAGTGCTAGAGTGGAGGGGAACACCGGGGAGCTGTTTTTT,CSARVEGNTGELFF
many,TRBJ1-4,TRBV10-3,TRBD1,TGTGCCATCAGTGAGGGGGACAGGAATGAAAAACTGTTTTTT,CAISEGDRNEKLFF
NA,TRBJ2-5,TRBV29-1,NA,TGCAGCGTAAAGCTGACCGGGGGTTTCGGAGAGACCCAGTACTTC,CSVKLTGGFGETQYF
few,TRBJ1-5,TRBV6-1,NA,TGTGCCAGCAGCCGGACTAATCAGCCCCAGCATTTT,CASSRTNQPQHF
many,TRBJ2-7,TRBV6-1,NA,TGTGCCAGCAGTGAAAAAACTTCCTCGGGGGACGAGCAGTACTTC,CASSEKTSSGDEQYF
NA,TRBJ1-2,TRBV6-5,NA,TGTGCCAGCAGCTATAGTACCGACGTTTCTGTATTTGGCTACACCTTC,CASSYSTDVSVFGYTF
many,TRBJ1-2,TRBV12-3/TRBV12-4,TRBD1,TGTGCCAGCAGCTTCGGACAGGGAGAAGGCTACACCTTC,CASSFGQGEGYTF
many,TRBJ2-5,TRBV18,NA,TGTGCCAGCTCACCACCTTCAACTAGGGCGACCCAGTACTTC,CASSPPSTRATQYF
many,TRBJ1-2,TRBV20-1,NA,TGCAGTGCTAGAGATCCGGGGGCCGATAGCTATGGCTACACCTTC,CSARDPGADSYGYTF
few,TRBJ2-3,TRBV10-3,TRBD2,TGTGCCATCAGTGACCCATCTAGCGGAGGAGGTACAGATACGCAGTATTTT,CAISDPSSGGGTDTQYF
many,TRBJ2-1,TRBV6-2/TRBV6-3,TRBD1,TGTGCCAGCAGTTCCATACAGGGGCTATACAATGAGCAGTTCTTC,CASSSIQGLYNEQFF
few,TRBJ2-3,TRBV4-3,TRBD1,TGCGCCAGCAGCCAAGAAGGGACAGGGACAGATACGCAGTATTTT,CASSQEGTGTDTQYF
NA,TRBJ2-3,TRBV5-4,NA,TGTGCCAGCAGCTTGGATGTCGGGGATACGCAGTATTTT,CASSLDVGDTQYF
few,TRBJ2-1,TRBV30,NA,TGTGCCTGGAACGGTAAAGCCTACAATGAGCAGTTCTTC,CAWNGKAYNEQFF
many,TRBJ2-7,TRBV7-9,TRBD2,TGTGCCTACGGAGCTAGCGGGAGCTACGAGCAGTACTTC,CAYGASGSYEQYF
many,TRBJ1-6,TRBV7-2,NA,TGTGCCAGCAGCTTAGGTTGGAATTCACCCCTCCACTTT,CASSLGWNSPLHF
many,TRBJ2-7,TRBV10-3,TRBD2,TGTGCCATCAGTGATGTAGCGGGAGAGGCCTACGAGCAGTACTTC,CAISDVAGEAYEQYF
many,TRBJ1-5,TRBV20-1,TRBD1,TGCAGTGCCCACACCGGGACAGCTTATCAGCCCCAGCATTTT,CSAHTGTAYQPQHF
many,TRBJ1-2,TRBV2,NA,TGTGCCAGCAGTAGAAGGGGAGGCTACACCTTC,CASSRRGGYTF
many,TRBJ2-3,TRBV12-5,NA,TGTGCTAGTGGTTTGACTCTCACAGATACGCAGTATTTT,CASGLTLTDTQYF
NA,TRBJ1-2,TRBV20-1,NA,TGCAGTCCCTTCGGGCAGGGGATGTATGGCTACACCTTC,CSPFGQGMYGYTF
NA,TRBJ2-1,TRBV7-2,NA,TGTGCCAGCAGCATACAGGGTGGGCGCGTTTTCAATGAGCAGTTCTTC,CASSIQGGRVFNEQFF
NA,TRBJ1-3,TRBV5-1,TRBD1,TGCGTCAGCAGCTGGACAGGAGCTGGAAACACCATATACTTT,CVSSWTGAGNTIYF
many,TRBJ1-5,TRBV2,NA,TGTGCCAGCAGTGCCGGGAGAAATAGCAATCAGCCCCAGCATTTT,CASSAGRNSNQPQHF
many,TRBJ1-1,TRBV2,TRBD1,TGTGCCAGCAGTGGCCTAGACAGGGCTGGCACTGAAGCTTTCTTT,CASSGLDRAGTEAFF
many,TRBJ2-2,TRBV5-1,TRBD2,TGCGCCAGCAGCTTGGTCAGCGGGAGGACCGGGGAGCTGTTTTTT,CASSLVSGRTGELFF
NA,TRBJ2-6,TRBV28,NA,TGTGCCAGCACCTCAGCAGGGCTACGGTCTGGGGCCAACGTCCTGACTTTC,CASTSAGLRSGANVLTF
NA,TRBJ2-1,TRBV10-1,NA,TGCGCCAGCAGTGATCTGGTGGACAATGAGCAGTTCTTC,CASSDLVDNEQFF
many,TRBJ1-1,TRBV7-2,NA,TGTGCCAGCAAGGCAGGGCGGCGCTACGGGGAAGCTTTCTTT,CASKAGRRYGEAFF
many,TRBJ2-7,TRBV7-2,NA,TGTGCCAGCAGCTTCAACAGGTTCTCCTACGAGCAGTACTTC,CASSFNRFSYEQYF